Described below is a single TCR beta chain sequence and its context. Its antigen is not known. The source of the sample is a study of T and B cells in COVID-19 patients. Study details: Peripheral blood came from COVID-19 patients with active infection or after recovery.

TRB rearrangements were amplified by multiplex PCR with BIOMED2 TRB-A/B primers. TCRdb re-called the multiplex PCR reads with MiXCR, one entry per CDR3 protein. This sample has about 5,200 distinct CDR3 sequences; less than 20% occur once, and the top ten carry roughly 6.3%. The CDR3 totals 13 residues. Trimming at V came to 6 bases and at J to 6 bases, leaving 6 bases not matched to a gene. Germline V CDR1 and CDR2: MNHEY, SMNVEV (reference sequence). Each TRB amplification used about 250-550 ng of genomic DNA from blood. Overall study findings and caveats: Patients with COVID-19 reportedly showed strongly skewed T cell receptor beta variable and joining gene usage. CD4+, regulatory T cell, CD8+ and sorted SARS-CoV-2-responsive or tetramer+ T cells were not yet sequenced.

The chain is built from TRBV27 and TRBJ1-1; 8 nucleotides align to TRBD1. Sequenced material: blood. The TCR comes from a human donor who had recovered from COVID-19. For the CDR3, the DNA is TGTGCCAGCAGCAGGACAGGGTTCGCTGAAGCTTTCTTT. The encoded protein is CASSRTGFAEAFF.